This TCR beta chain originates from a study of response to subunit inactivated influenza vaccine. General study findings and limits: Researchers suggested that each seasonal influenza vaccination recruits few new T cells.

In TCRdb, the RT-PCR reads were re-called with MiXCR into one record per CDR3 protein. The sample records about 650,000 distinct CDR3 sequences, approximately 15% being singletons. With respect to this clonotype: Its antigen is undetermined.

The TCR was taken from a man in his fifties or sixties who received an inactivated influenza vaccine. Sample: PBMCs from blood, taken 14 to 15 days before vaccination.

The CDR3 here is CSARVSFDPAETQYF. The CDR3 bases are TGCAGTGCTAGAGTTAGTTTTGACCCAGCGGAGACCCAGTACTTC. The chain combines TRBV20-1 with TRBJ2-5; the D is unclear. The CDR3 has 15 amino acids. Germline loops: CDR1 DFQATT, CDR2 SNEGSKA (reference sequence). V was pared by 1 base and J by 5 bases, with 17 bases between.